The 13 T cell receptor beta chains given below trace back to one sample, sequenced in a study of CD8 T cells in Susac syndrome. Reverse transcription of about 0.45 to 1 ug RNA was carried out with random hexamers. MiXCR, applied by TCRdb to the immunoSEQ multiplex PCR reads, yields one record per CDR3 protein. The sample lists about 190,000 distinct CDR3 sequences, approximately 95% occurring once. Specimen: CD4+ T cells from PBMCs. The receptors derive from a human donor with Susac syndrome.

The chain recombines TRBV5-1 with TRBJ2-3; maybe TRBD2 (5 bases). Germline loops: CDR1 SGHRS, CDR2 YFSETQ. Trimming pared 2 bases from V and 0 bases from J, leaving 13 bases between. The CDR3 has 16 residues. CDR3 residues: CASSLPTEASTDTQYF. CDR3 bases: TGCGCCAGCAGCTTACCGACGGAGGCTAGCACAGATACGCAGTATTTT.

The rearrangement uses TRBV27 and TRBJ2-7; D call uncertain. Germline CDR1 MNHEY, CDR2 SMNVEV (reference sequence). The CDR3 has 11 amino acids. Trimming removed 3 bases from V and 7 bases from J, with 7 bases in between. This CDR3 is CASSFLGEQYF. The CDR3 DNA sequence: TGTGCCAGCAGTTTCCTGGGTGAGCAGTACTTC.

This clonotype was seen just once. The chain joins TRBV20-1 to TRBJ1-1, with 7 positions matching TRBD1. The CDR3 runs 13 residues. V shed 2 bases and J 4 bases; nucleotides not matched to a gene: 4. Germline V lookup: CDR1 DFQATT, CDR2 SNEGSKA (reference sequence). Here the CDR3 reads CSARRAGGTEAFF. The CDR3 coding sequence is TGCAGTGCTAGAAGGGCAGGGGGCACTGAAGCTTTCTTT.

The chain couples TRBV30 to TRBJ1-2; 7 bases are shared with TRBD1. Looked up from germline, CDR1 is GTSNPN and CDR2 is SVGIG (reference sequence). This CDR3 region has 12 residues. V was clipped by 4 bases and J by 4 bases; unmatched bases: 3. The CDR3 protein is CAWTTGSYGYTF. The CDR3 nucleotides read TGTGCCTGGACGACAGGGAGCTATGGCTACACCTTC.

The CDR3, as DNA: TGTGCCAGCAGCTTTGGACAGGGAAGTTATAATTCACCCCTCCACTTT. It translates to CASSFGQGSYNSPLHF. The genes are TRBV7-2 and TRBJ1-6; TRBD1 matches at 8 bases. This CDR3 region has 16 residues. Trimming removed 3 bases from V and 4 bases from J; junction bases left unmatched: 5. Looked up from germline, CDR1 is SGHTA and CDR2 is FQGNSA. The full variable domain, with the rest looked up from reference TRBV7-2 and TRBJ1-6, is GAGVSQSPSNKVTEKGKDVELRCDPISGHTALYWYRQSLGQGLEFLIYFQGNSAPDKSGLPSDRFSAERTGGSVSTLTIQRTQQEDSAVYLCASSFGQGSYNSPLHFGNGTRLTVT.

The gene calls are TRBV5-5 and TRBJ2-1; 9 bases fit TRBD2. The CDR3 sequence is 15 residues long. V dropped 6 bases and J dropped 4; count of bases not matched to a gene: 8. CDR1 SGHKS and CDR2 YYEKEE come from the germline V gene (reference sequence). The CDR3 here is CASNAGLAAYNEQFF. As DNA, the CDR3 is TGTGCCAGCAATGCGGGACTAGCTGCTTACAATGAGCAGTTCTTC.

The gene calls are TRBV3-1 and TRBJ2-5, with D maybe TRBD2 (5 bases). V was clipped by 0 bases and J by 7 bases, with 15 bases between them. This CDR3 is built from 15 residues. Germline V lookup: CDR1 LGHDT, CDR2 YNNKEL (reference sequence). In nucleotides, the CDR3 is TGTGCCAGCAGCCAAGATCGGCTAGCCCTGTGGACCCAGTACTTC. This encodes CASSQDRLALWTQYF.

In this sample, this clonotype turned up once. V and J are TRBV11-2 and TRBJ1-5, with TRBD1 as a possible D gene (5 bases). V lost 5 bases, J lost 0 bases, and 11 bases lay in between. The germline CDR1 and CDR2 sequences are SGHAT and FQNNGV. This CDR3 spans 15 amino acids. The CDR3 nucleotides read TGTGCCAGCAGCCTCGACAGTTATAGCAATCAGCCCCAGCATTTT. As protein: CASSLDSYSNQPQHF.

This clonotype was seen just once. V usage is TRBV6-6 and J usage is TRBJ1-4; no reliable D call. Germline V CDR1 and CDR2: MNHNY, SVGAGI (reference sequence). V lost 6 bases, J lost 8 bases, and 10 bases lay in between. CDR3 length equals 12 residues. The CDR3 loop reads CASRVLQEKLFF. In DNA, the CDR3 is TGTGCCAGCAGGGTTCTTCAAGAAAAACTGTTTTTT.

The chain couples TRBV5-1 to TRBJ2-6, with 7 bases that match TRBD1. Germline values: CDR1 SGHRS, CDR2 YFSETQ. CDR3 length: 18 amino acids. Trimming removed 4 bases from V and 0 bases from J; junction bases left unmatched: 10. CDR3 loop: CASSRYGQASSGANVLTF. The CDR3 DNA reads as TGCGCCAGCAGCCGCTATGGACAGGCCAGCTCTGGGGCCAACGTCCTGACTTTC.

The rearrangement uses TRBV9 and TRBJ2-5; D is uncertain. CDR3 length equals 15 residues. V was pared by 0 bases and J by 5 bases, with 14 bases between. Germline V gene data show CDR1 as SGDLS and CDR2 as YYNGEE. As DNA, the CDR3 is TGTGCCAGCAGCGTAGCCTCCGGGTCCAGGGAGACCCAGTACTTC. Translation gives CASSVASGSRETQYF.

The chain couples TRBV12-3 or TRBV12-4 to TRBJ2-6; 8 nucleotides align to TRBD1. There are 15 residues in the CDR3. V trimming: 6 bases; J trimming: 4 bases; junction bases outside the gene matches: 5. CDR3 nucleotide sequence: TGTGCCAGCAGCCCGACAGGGGTAGGGGCCAACGTCCTGACTTTC. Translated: CASSPTGVGANVLTF.

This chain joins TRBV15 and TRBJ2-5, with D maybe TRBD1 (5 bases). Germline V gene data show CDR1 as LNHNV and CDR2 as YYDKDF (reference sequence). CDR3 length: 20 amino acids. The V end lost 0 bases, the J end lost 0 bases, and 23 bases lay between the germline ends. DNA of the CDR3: TGTGCCACCAGCAGAGATCTTTCGAAATTTTGGGGCGGTCACCAAGAGACCCAGTACTTC. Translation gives CATSRDLSKFWGGHQETQYF.